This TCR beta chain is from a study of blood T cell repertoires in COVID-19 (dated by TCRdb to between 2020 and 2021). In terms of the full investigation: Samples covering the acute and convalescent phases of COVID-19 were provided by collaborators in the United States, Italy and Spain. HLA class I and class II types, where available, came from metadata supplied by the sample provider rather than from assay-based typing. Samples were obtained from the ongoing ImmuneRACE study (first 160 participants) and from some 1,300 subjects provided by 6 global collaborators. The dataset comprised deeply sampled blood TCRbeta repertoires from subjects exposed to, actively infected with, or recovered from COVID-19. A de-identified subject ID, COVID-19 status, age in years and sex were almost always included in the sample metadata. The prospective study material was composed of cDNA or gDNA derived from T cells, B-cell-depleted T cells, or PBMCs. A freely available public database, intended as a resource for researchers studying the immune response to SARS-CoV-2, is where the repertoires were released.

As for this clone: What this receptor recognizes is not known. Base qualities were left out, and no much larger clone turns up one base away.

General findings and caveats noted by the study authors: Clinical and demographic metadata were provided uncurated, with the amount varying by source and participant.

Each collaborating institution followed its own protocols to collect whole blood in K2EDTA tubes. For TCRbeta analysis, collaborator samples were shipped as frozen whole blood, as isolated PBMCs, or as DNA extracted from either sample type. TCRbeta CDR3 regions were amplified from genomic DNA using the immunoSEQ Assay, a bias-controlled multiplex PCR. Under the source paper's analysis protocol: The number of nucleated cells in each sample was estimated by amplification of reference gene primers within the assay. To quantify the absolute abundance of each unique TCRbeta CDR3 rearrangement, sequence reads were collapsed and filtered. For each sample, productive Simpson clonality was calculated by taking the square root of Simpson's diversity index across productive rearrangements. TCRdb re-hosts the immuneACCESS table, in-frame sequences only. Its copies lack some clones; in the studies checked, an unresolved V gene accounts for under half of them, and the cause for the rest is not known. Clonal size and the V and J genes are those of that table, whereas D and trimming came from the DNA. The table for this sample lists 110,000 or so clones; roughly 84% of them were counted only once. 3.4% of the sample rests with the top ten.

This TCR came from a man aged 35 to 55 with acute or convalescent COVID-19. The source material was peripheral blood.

The CDR3 region: CASSIASGGAGNEQFF. The DNA reads TGTGCCAGCAGCATCGCTAGCGGGGGGGCAGGGAATGAGCAGTTCTTC. Rearrangement joined TRBV7-3 to TRBJ2-1; 12 bases in between match TRBD2. CDR1 and CDR2 are drawn from the germline V gene: SGHTA, FQGTGA. Trimming leaves V shorter by 5 bases and J shorter by 7 bases, with the junction holding 9 bases beyond the gene matches. Its CDR3 holds 16 amino acids, cysteine through phenylalanine. Only CDR3 DNA is held: 48 bases, read in frame from base 1.